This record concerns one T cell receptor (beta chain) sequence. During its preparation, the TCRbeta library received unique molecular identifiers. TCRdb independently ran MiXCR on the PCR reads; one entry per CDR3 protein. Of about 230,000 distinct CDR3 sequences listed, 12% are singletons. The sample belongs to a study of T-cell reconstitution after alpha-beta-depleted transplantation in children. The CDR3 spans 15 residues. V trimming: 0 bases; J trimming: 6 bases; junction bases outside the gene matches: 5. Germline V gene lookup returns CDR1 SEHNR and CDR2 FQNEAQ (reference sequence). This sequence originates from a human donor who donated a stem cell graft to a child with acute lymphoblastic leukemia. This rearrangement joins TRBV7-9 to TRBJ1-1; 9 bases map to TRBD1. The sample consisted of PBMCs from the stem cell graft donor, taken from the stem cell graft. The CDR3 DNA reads TGTGCCAGCAGCTTAGCAACAGGGGGCCGAGCTGAAGCTTTCTTT. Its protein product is CASSLATGGRAEAFF.